The 14 T cell receptor beta chains below were found in one sample sequenced in a study of T cell repertoires in cytomegalovirus infection. These receptors' antigens are unknown. Via MiXCR, TCRdb re-called the reads, giving one row per CDR3 protein. This sample has roughly 78,000 distinct CDR3 sequences, with around 42% found just once. The source was CD8+ T cells from cultured PBMCs, collected from culture after CMV antigen stimulation. These receptors were collected from a human donor in good health (CMV status not recorded). Some clones in this sample may be carry-over from other donors' samples.

This clonotype appeared a few times. The CDR3 protein is CASSDQGAEQYF. CDR3 DNA sequence: TGTGCCAGCAGCGACCAGGGGGCCGAGCAGTACTTC. This chain joins TRBV7-6 and TRBJ2-7; 8 bases fit TRBD1. Germline-derived CDR1 and CDR2 are SGHVS and FNYEAQ. The CDR3 contains 12 residues. V shed 5 bases and J 6 bases; nucleotides not matched to a gene: 3.

The chain has TRBV19 and TRBJ1-5, with a weak D call TRBD1 (5 bases). Trimming stripped 3 bases from V and 0 bases from J, with 18 bases between. The CDR3 is 18 residues long. Germline V gene data show CDR1 as LNHDA and CDR2 as SQIVND (reference sequence). CDR3 DNA: TGTGCCAGTAGTATTACCCCTTTGGGGGTCGATAGCAATCAGCCCCAGCATTTT. This gives the protein CASSITPLGVDSNQPQHF.

This clonotype was recorded once. The rearrangement joins TRBV7-9 to TRBJ2-1; 8 positions agree with TRBD2. Trimming at V came to 0 bases and at J to 9 bases, leaving 10 bases not matched to a gene. Germline V CDR1 and CDR2: SEHNR, FQNEAQ (reference sequence). This CDR3 comprises 16 residues. The DNA for the CDR3 is TGTGCCAGCAGCTTAGCCGGGGGGGGCCTTTTTAGTGAGCAGTTCTTC. The encoded protein is CASSLAGGGLFSEQFF.

The sample holds a few counts of this clonotype. The rearrangement joins TRBV4-3 to TRBJ1-2, with unresolved D. The germline V gene has CDR1 LGHNA and CDR2 YSLEER. The CDR3 is made up of 14 amino acids. Deletions cut 0 bases from V and 5 bases from J, with 10 bases between. CDR3 residues: CASSQDRTYYGYTF. The CDR3 DNA reads TGCGCCAGCAGCCAAGATCGGACGTATTATGGCTACACCTTC.

The chain recombines TRBV7-9 with TRBJ2-7; possible D gene TRBD2, 7 bases. The V gene lost 5 bases and the J gene lost 0 bases, with 17 bases spanning the gap. CDR1 and CDR2 from the germline V gene are SEHNR and FQNEAQ (reference sequence). There are 16 residues in the CDR3. CDR3 protein: CASSASRGPASYEQYF. CDR3 nucleotide sequence: TGTGCCAGCAGCGCCTCGCGGGGGCCCGCCTCCTACGAGCAGTACTTC.

V usage is TRBV6-2 or TRBV6-3 and J usage is TRBJ1-2; D not certain. The CDR3 spans 14 residues. The V and J ends lost 0 bases and 7 bases respectively, with 12 bases between them. CDR1 is MNHEY and CDR2 is SVGEGT in the germline V gene. For the CDR3, the DNA is TGTGCCAGCAGTTACTCCACTGGCTTCTCTGGCTACACCTTC. Translation: CASSYSTGFSGYTF.

This clonotype has ten or more counts. V usage is TRBV7-2 and J usage is TRBJ2-3; 13 bases match TRBD2. CDR1 SGHTA and CDR2 FQGNSA come from the germline V gene. Trimming removed 5 bases from V and 1 base from J; junction bases left unmatched: 12. This CDR3 has 19 residues. The CDR3 region is CASSERTSGGRWGTDTQYF. Written as DNA, the CDR3 is TGTGCCAGCAGCGAGCGGACTAGCGGGGGTCGGTGGGGCACAGATACGCAGTATTTT. The complete variable domain, with remaining parts taken from reference TRBV7-2 and TRBJ2-3, reads GAGVSQSPSNKVTEKGKDVELRCDPISGHTALYWYRQSLGQGLEFLIYFQGNSAPDKSGLPSDRFSAERTGGSVSTLTIQRTQQEDSAVYLCASSERTSGGRWGTDTQYFGPGTRLTVL.

This clonotype has just a few counts. The J gene is TRBJ2-5, the V gene TRBV6-2 or TRBV6-3; D might be TRBD2 (5 bases). V lost 5 bases and J lost 4, with 20 bases in between. Germline lookup yields CDR1 MNHEY and CDR2 SVGEGT. The CDR3 has 16 residues. The DNA for the CDR3 is TGTGCCAGCAGTCCACTCGAGGGCCATACAGTAGAGACCCAGTACTTC. Its translation: CASSPLEGHTVETQYF.

The genes are TRBV12-5 and TRBJ2-2, with a weak D call TRBD1 (6 bases). Germline V gene data show CDR1 as LGHNT and CDR2 as FRNRAP. V was pared by 3 bases and J by 3 bases, with 14 bases between. The CDR3 contains 16 residues. CDR3 bases: TGTGCTAGTGGTTTCGTAGGGGGACCCGACACCGGGGAGCTGTTTTTT. This translates into CASGFVGGPDTGELFF.

This rearrangement joins TRBV28 to TRBJ1-3, with no clear D. Trimming left V 3 bases short and J 0 bases short, with 12 bases between. The CDR3 consists of 16 residues. Germline V gene data show CDR1 as MDHEN and CDR2 as SYDVKM. The CDR3 region is CASSFLGDSSGNTIYF. The DNA for the CDR3 is TGTGCCAGCAGTTTTCTCGGGGATAGCTCTGGAAACACCATATATTTT. The full variable domain, its missing parts supplied by reference TRBV28 and TRBJ1-3, is DVKVTQSSRYLVKRTGEKVFLECVQDMDHENMFWYRQDPGLGLRLIYFSYDVKMKEKGDIPEGYSVSREKKERFSLILESASTNQTSMYLCASSFLGDSSGNTIYFGEGSWLTVV.

The genes are TRBV19 and TRBJ2-7, with D tentatively TRBD1 or TRBD2 (5 bases each). Germline values: CDR1 LNHDA, CDR2 SQIVND (reference sequence). V shed 5 bases and J shed 2 bases, with 13 bases lying between them. The CDR3 covers 14 residues. The CDR3 reads CASSHPGRTYEQYF. The CDR3 region has the DNA TGTGCCAGTAGTCATCCGGGACGGACCTACGAGCAGTACTTC.

For the CDR3, the DNA is TGCAGTGCTAGAGATAACGGGGGCGCCTTCACTGAAGCTTTCTTT. The encoded protein is CSARDNGGAFTEAFF. This chain uses TRBV20-1 with TRBJ1-1; a possible D gene is TRBD1 (6 bases). From germline, CDR1 is DFQATT and CDR2 SNEGSKA (reference sequence). Trimming shortened V by 0 bases and J by 4 bases, and 15 bases separated the two germline ends. This CDR3 has 15 amino acids.

The genes are TRBV7-3 and TRBJ1-1; D is ambiguous. The CDR3 runs 15 residues. Trimming removed 2 bases from V and 1 base from J, with 11 bases in between. The germline V gene encodes CDR1 SGHTA and CDR2 FQGTGA. The chain's CDR3 is CASSLVRQRNTEAFF. The CDR3 DNA follows: TGTGCCAGCAGCTTAGTGAGGCAGCGGAACACTGAAGCTTTCTTT.

This clonotype was counted many times. The chain couples TRBV7-2 to TRBJ2-7; TRBD1 matches 9 bases. This CDR3 has 15 amino acids. Losses at the gene ends were 0 bases for V and 4 bases for J; bases not matched to a gene: 4. The germline gives CDR1 SGHTA, CDR2 FQGNSA. The CDR3 region is CASSLATGTGYEQYF. As DNA, the CDR3 is TGTGCCAGCAGCTTAGCAACCGGGACAGGGTACGAGCAGTACTTC.